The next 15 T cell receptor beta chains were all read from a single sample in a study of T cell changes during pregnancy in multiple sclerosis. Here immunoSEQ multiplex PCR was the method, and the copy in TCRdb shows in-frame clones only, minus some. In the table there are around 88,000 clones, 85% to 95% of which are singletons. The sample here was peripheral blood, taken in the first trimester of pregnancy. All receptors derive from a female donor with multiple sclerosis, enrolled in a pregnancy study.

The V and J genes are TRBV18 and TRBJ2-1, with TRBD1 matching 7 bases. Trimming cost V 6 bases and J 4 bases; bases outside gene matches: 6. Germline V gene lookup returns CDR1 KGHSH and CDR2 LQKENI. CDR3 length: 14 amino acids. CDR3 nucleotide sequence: TGTGCCAGCTCGACAGGGATTGGATACAATGAGCAGTTCTTC. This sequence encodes CASSTGIGYNEQFF.

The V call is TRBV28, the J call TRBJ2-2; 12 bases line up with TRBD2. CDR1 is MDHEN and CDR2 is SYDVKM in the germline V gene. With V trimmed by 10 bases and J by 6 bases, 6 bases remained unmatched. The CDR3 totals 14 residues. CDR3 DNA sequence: TGTGCCACCTGGACTAGCGGGATTTCCGGGGAGCTGTTTTTT. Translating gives CATWTSGISGELFF.

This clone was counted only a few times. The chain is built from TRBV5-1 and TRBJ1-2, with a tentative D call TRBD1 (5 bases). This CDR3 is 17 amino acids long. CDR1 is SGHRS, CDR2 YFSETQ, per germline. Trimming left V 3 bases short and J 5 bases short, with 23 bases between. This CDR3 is CASSSSHRDSGLYGYTF. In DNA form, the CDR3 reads TGCGCCAGCAGCTCCAGCCACCGCGACAGTGGGTTATATGGCTACACCTTC.

DNA of the CDR3: TGTGCCAGCAGCCCCAGGGGGGGAGCGGGAGCTGTGAACAATGAGCAGTTCTTC. This codes for CASSPRGGAGAVNNEQFF. The chain has TRBV7-2 and TRBJ2-1, with D tentatively TRBD2 (8 bases). The CDR3 has 18 amino acids. Trimming left V 5 bases short and J 5 bases short, with 25 bases between. The germline CDR1 and CDR2 sequences are SGHTA and FQGNSA.

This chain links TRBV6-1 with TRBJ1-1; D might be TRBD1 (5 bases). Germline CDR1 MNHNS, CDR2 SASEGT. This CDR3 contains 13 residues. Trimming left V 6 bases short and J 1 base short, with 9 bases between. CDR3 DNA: TGTGCCAGCAGCGGTCAGGGGAACACTGAAGCTTTCTTT. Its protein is CASSGQGNTEAFF.

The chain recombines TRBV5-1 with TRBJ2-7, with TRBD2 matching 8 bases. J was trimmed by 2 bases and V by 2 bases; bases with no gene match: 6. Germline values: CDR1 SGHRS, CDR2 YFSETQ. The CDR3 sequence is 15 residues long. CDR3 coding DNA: TGCGCCAGCAGCTTTGGGGGAGCGGGAGCCTACGAGCAGTACTTC. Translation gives CASSFGGAGAYEQYF.

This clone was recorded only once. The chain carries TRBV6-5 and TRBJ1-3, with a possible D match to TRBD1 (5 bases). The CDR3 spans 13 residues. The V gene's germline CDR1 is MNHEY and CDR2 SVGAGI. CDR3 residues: CATVGVGGNTIYF. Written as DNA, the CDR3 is TGTGCAACCGTAGGGGTGGGTGGAAACACCATATATTTT.

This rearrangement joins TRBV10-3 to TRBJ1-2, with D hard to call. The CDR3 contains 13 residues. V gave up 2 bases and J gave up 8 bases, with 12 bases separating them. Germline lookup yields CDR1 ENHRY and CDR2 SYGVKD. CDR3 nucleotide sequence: TGTGCCATCAGTGAGGCGCTCCCAGGAGGCTACACCTTC. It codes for CAISEALPGGYTF.

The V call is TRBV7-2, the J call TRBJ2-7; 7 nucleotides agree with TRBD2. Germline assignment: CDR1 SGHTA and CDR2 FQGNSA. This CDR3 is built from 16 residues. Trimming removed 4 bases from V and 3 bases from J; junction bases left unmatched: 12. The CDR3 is CASSSINRDYGYEQYF. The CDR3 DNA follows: TGTGCCAGCAGCTCCATTAACCGGGACTATGGCTACGAGCAGTACTTC.

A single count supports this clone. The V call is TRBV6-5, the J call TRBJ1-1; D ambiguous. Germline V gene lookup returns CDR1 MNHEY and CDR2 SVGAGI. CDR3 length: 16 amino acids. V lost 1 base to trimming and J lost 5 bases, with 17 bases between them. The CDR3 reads CASSYLSVSGLTEAFF. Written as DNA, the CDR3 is TGTGCCAGCAGTTACTTATCGGTGTCCGGGTTGACTGAAGCTTTCTTT.

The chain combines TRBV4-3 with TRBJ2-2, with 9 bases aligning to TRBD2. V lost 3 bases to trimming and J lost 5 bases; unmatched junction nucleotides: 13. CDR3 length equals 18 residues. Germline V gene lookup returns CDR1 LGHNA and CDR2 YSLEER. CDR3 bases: TGCGCCAGCAGCCACAGATCGGGAGCGGGAGGCCGAACCGGGGAGCTGTTTTTT. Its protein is CASSHRSGAGGRTGELFF.

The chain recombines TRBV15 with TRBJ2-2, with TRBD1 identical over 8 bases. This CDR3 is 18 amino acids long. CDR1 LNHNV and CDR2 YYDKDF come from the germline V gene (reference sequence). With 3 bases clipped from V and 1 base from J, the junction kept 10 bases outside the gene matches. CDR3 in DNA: TGTGCCACCAGCAGGGGACAGGCACCAATCTTGAACACCGGGGAGCTGTTTTTT. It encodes CATSRGQAPILNTGELFF.

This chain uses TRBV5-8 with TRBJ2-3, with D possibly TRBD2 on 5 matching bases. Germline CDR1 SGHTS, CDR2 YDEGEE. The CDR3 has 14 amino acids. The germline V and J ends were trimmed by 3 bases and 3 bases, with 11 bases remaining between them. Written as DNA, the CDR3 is TGTGCCAGCAGCTCGACCCCGGGGACAGATACGCAGTATTTT. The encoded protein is CASSSTPGTDTQYF.

CDR3 in DNA: TGTGCCAGCAGCGTATACGCCGGGACTAGCGGGAGGGGTAACACAGATACGCAGTATTTT. This encodes CASSVYAGTSGRGNTDTQYF. The V call is TRBV9, the J call TRBJ2-3, with TRBD2 matching 16 bases. The CDR3 is 20 residues long. V was clipped by 1 base and J by 2 bases; unmatched bases: 10. From germline, CDR1 is SGDLS and CDR2 YYNGEE.

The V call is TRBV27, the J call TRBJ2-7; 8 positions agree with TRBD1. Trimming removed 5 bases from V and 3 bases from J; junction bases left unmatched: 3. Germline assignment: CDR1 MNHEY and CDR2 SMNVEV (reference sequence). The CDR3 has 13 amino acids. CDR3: CASSLQGVYEQYF. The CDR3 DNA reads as TGTGCCAGCAGTCTACAGGGGGTCTACGAGCAGTACTTC.